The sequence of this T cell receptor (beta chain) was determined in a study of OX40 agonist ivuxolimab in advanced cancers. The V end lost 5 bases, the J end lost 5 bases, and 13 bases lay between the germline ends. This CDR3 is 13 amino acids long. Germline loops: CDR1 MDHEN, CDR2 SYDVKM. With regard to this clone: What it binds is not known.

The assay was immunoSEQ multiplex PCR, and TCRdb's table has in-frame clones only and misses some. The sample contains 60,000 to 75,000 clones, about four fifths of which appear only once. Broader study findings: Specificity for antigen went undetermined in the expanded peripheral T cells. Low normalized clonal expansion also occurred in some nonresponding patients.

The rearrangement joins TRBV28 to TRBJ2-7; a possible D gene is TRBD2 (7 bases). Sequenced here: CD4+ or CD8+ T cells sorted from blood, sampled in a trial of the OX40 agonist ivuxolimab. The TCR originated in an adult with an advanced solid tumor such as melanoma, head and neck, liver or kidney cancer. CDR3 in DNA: TGTGCCAGCAGTGGAGGGGGGGCGCACGAGCAGTACTTC. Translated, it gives CASSGGGAHEQYF.